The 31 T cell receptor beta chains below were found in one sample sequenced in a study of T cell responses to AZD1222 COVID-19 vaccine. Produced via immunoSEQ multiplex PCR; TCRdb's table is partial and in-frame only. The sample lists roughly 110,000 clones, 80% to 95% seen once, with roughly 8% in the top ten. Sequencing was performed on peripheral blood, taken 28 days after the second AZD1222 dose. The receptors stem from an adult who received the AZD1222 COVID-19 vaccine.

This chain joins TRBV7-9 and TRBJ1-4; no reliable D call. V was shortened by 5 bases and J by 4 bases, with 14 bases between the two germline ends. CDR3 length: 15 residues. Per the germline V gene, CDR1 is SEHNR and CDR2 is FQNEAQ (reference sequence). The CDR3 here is CASSPDGRFNEKLFF. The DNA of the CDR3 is TGTGCCAGCAGCCCAGATGGGAGGTTTAATGAAAAACTGTTTTTT.

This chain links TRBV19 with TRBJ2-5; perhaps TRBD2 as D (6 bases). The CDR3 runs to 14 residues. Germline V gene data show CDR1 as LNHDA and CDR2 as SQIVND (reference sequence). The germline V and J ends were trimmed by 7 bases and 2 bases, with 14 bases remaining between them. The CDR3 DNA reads TGTGCCAGTAAGCGCGGGCGGGAACAAGAGACCCAGTACTTC. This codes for CASKRGREQETQYF.

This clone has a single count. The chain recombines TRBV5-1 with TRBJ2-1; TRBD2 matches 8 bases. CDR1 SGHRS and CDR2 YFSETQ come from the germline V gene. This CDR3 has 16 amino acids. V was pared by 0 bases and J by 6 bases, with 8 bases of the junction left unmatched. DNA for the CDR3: TGCGCCAGCAGCTTGGTGGCTGGACTAGCAACCAATGAGCAGTTCTTC. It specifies CASSLVAGLATNEQFF.

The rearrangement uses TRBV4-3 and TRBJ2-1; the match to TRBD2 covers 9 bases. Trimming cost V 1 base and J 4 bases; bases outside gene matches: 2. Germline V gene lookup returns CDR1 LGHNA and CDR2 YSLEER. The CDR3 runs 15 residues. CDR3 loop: CASSQGLADYNEQFF. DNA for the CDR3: TGCGCCAGCAGCCAAGGACTAGCGGATTACAATGAGCAGTTCTTC.

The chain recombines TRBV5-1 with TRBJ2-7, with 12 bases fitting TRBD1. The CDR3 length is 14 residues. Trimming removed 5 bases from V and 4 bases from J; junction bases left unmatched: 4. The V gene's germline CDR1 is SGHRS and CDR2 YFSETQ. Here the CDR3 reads CASSWDRGRYEQYF. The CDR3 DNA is TGCGCCAGCAGTTGGGACAGGGGGCGGTACGAGCAGTACTTC.

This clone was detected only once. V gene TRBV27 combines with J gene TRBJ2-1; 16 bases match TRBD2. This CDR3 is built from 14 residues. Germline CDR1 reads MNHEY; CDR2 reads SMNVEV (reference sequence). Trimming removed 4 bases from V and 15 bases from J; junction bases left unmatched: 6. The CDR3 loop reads CASSSEGLAGGRFF. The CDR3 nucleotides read TGTGCCAGCAGTTCAGAGGGACTAGCGGGGGGGCGGTTCTTC.

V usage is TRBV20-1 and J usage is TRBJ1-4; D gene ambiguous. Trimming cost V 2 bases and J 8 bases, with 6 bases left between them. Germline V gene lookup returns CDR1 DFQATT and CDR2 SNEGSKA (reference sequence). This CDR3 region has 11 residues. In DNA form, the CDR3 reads TGCAGTGCTAGAATTCGCGAAAAACTGTTTTTT. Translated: CSARIREKLFF.

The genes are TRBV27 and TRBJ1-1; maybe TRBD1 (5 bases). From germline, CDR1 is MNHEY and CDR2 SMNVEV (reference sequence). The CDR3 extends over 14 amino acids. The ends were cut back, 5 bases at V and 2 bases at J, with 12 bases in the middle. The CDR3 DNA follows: TGTGCCAGCAGTACCGGGGGGGTAAACACTGAAGCTTTCTTT. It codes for CASSTGGVNTEAFF.

As DNA, the CDR3 is TGTGCCAGCAGCCCGCGGGCTTACGAGCAGTACTTC. This translates into CASSPRAYEQYF. The chain couples TRBV7-2 to TRBJ2-7, with TRBD2 as a possible D gene (5 bases). V lost 5 bases and J lost 4, with 9 bases in between. Germline lookup yields CDR1 SGHTA and CDR2 FQGNSA. This CDR3 has 12 residues. The full variable domain, its missing parts supplied by reference TRBV7-2 and TRBJ2-7, is GAGVSQSPSNKVTEKGKDVELRCDPISGHTALYWYRQSLGQGLEFLIYFQGNSAPDKSGLPSDRFSAERTGGSVSTLTIQRTQQEDSAVYLCASSPRAYEQYFGPGTRLTVT.

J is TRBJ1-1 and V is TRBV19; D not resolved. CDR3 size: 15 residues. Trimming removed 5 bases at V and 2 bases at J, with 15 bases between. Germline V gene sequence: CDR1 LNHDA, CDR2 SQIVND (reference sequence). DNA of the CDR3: TGTGCCAGTAGTCGAGGGTTTGGGATAAACACTGAAGCTTTCTTT. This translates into CASSRGFGINTEAFF.

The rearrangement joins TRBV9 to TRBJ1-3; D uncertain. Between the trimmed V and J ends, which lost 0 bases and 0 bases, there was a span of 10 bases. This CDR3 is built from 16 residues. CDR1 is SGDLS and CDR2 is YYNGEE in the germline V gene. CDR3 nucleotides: TGTGCCAGCAGCGTAGGGGCAGCACTCTCTGGAAACACCATATATTTT. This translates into CASSVGAALSGNTIYF.

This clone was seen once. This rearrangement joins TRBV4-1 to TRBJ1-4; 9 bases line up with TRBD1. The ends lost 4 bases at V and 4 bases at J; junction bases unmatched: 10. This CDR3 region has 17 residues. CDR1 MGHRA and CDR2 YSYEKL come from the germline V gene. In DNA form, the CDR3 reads TGCGCCAGCAGCCCGACAGGGGGAGTTGGAGGTAATGAAAAACTGTTTTTT. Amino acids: CASSPTGGVGGNEKLFF.

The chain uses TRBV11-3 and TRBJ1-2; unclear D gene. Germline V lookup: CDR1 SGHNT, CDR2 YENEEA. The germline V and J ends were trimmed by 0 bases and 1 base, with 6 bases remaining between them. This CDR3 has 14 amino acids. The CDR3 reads CASSLDPVNYGYTF. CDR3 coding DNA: TGTGCCAGCAGCTTAGACCCAGTTAACTATGGCTACACCTTC. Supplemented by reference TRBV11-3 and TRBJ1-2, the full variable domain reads EAGVVQSPRYKIIEKKQPVAFWCNPISGHNTLYWYLQNLGQGPELLIRYENEEAVDDSQLPKDRFSAERLKGVDSTLKIQPAELGDSAVYLCASSLDPVNYGYTFGSGTRLTVV.

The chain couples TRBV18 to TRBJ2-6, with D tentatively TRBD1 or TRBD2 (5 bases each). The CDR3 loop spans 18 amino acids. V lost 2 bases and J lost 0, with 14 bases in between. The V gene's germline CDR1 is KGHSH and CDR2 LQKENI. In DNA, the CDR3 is TGTGCCAGCTCACCATTTCAGGGAGCCTACTCTGGGGCCAACGTCCTGACTTTC. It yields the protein CASSPFQGAYSGANVLTF. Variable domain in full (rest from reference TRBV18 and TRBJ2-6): NAGVMQNPRHLVRRRGQEARLRCSPMKGHSHVYWYRQLPEEGLKFMVYLQKENIIDESGMPKERFSAEFPKEGPSILRIQQVVRGDSAAYFCASSPFQGAYSGANVLTFGAGSRLTVL.

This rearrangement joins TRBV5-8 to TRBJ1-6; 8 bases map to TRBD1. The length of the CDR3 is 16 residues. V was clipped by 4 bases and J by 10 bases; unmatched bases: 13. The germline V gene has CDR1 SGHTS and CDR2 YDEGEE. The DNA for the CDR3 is TGTGCCAGCAGCGCCATTTCAGGGGGCCATCGATCACCCCTCCACTTT. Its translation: CASSAISGGHRSPLHF.

CDR3 sequence reads: CASSLRPSGAEQYF. Here the CDR3 DNA reads TGTGCCAGCAGCTTAAGGCCTAGCGGGGCTGAGCAGTACTTC. The chain recombines TRBV7-3 with TRBJ2-7; 9 bases agree with TRBD2. Germline CDR1 is SGHTA and CDR2 is FQGTGA. V dropped 1 base and J dropped 7; count of bases not matched to a gene: 5. The CDR3 covers 14 residues.

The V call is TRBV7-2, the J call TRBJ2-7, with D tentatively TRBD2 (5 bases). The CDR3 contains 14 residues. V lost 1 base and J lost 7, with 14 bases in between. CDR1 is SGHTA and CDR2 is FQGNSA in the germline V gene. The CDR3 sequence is CASSLVVGEKEQYF. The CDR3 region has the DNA TGTGCCAGCAGCTTAGTGGTCGGGGAAAAAGAGCAGTACTTC. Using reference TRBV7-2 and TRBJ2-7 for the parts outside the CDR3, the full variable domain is GAGVSQSPSNKVTEKGKDVELRCDPISGHTALYWYRQSLGQGLEFLIYFQGNSAPDKSGLPSDRFSAERTGGSVSTLTIQRTQQEDSAVYLCASSLVVGEKEQYFGPGTRLTVT.

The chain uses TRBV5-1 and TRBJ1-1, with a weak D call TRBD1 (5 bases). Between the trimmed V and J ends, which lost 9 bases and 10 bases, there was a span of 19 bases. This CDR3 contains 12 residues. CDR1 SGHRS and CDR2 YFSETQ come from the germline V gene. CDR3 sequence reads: CATAVSGRGAFF. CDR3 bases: TGCGCCACTGCGGTGTCAGGGAGGGGAGCTTTCTTT.

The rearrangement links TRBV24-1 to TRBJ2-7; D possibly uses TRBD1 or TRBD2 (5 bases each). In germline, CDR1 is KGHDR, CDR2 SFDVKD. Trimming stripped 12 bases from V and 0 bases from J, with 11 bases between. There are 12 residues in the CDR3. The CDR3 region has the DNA TGTGCCTCTTCCGGGACCTCCTACGAGCAGTACTTC. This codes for CASSGTSYEQYF.

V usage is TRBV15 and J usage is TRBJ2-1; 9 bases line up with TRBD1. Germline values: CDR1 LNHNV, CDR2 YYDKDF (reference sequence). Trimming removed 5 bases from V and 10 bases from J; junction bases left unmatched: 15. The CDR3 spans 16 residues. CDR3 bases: TGTGCCACCAGCGTCATACAGGGGGCGCCGTATAAGGAGCAGTTCTTC. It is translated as CATSVIQGAPYKEQFF.

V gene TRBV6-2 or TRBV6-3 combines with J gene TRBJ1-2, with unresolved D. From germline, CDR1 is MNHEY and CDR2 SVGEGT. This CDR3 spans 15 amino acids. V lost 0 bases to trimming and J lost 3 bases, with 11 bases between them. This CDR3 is CASSYSAGWHYGYTF. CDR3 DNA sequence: TGTGCCAGCAGTTACTCGGCTGGCTGGCACTATGGCTACACCTTC.

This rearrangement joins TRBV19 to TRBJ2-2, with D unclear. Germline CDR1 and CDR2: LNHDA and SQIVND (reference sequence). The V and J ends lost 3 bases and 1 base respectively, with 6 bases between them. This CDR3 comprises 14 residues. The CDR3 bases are TGTGCCAGTAGTATGTGGCAGAACACCGGGGAGCTGTTTTTT. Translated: CASSMWQNTGELFF.

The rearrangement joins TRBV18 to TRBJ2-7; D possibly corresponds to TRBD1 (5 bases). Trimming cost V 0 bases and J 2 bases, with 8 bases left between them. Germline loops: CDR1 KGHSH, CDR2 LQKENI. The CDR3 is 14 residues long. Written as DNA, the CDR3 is TGTGCCAGCTCACCACCTACAGGAACCTACGAGCAGTACTTC. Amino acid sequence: CASSPPTGTYEQYF.

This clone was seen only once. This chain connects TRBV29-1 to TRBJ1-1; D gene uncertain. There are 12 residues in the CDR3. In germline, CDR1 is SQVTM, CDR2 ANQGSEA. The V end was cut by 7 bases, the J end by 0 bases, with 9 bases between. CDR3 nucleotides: TGCAGCGCGTCGGCGATGAACACTGAAGCTTTCTTT. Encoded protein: CSASAMNTEAFF.

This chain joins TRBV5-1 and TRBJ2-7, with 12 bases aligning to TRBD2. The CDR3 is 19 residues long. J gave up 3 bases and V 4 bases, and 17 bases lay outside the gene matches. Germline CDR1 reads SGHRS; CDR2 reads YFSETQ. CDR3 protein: CASSPRDRQLAGGFYEQYF. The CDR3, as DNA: TGCGCCAGCAGCCCCCGGGACAGGCAACTAGCGGGGGGTTTCTACGAGCAGTACTTC.

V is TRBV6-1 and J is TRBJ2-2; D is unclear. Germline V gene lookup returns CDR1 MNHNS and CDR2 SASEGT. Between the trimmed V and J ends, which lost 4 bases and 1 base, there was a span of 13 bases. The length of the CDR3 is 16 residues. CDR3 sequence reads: CASSAPFLVNTGELFF. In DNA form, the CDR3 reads TGTGCCAGCAGTGCTCCATTTCTTGTGAACACCGGGGAGCTGTTTTTT.

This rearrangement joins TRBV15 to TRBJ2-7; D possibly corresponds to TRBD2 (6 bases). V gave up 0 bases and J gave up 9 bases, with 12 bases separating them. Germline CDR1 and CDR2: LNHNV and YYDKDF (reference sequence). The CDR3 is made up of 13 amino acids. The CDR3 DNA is TGTGCCACCAGCAGAGATCGGGGGTCTGGGCAGTACTTC. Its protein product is CATSRDRGSGQYF.

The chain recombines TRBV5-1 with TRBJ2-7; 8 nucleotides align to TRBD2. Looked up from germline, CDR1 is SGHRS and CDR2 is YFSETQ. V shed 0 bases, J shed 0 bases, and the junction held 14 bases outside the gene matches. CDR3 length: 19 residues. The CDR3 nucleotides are TGCGCCAGCAGCTTGGTATATAGCGGGGTACCGAGGAGCTCCTACGAGCAGTACTTC. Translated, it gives CASSLVYSGVPRSSYEQYF.

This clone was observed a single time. CDR3 amino acids: CASSLSPGQGYPGYTF. The CDR3 DNA reads as TGTGCCAGCAGTTTATCCCCGGGACAGGGGTACCCTGGCTACACCTTC. The chain employs TRBV27 and TRBJ1-2; 10 nucleotides match TRBD1. The V and J ends lost 0 bases and 7 bases, in that order; junction bases with no gene match: 8. This CDR3 is 16 amino acids long. Germline V gives CDR1 MNHEY, CDR2 SMNVEV (reference sequence).

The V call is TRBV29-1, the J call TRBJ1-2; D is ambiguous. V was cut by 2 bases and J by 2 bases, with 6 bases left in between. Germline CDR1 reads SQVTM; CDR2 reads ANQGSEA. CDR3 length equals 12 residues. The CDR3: CSVEKGNYGYTF. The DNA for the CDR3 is TGCAGCGTTGAAAAGGGCAACTATGGCTACACCTTC.

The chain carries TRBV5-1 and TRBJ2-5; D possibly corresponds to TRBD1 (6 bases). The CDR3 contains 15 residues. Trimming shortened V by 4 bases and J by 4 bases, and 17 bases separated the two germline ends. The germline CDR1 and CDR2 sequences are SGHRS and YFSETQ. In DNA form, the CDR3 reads TGCGCCAGCAGCAGCAGGGGTGCCTTTAGAGAGACCCAGTACTTC. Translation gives CASSSRGAFRETQYF.